This is a list of T cell receptor beta chains from one sample in a study of blood T cells in healthy people across ages. TCRdb processed the 5' RACE reads anew with MiXCR; each CDR3 protein has one entry. This sample has about 970,000 distinct CDR3 sequences, with 51% found just once. Input material: blood. The source of these receptors is a woman aged 60-70 years in good health. The CDR3 runs from the conserved cysteine through the conserved F or W. The order of the fields is CDR3 protein, J gene, D gene, V gene. D genes are given only for firm matches.

CASSLRNSAQYF TRBJ2-3 . TRBV4-1
CASSQIRADTQYF TRBJ2-3 . TRBV14
CASSYSGPGELFF TRBJ2-2 . TRBV6-5
CSVGGWGNTEAFF TRBJ1-1 . TRBV29-1
CASSYDGGNNYGYTF TRBJ1-2 . TRBV6-6
CSASMHSGRYEQYF . TRBD2 TRBV20-1
CASSPEAEGLRRDTQYF TRBJ2-3 . TRBV4-3
CASSPEDPSGYQPQHF TRBJ1-5 . TRBV27
CSALTVTGNQPQHF TRBJ1-5 . TRBV20-1
CASSPKAGGFYEQYF TRBJ2-7 TRBD1 TRBV4-1
CSAAKSDNEQFF TRBJ2-1 . TRBV20-1
CASSLSPTYEQYF TRBJ2-7 . TRBV7-2
CASHPSGYNEQFF TRBJ2-1 TRBD2 TRBV5-1
CASSLTGPPRNTIYF TRBJ1-3 TRBD1 TRBV5-1
CASSFDTGYTYEQYF TRBJ2-7 . TRBV28
CASSQALAGAHEQYF . TRBD2 TRBV3-1
CAWSIGEYQPQHF TRBJ1-5 . TRBV30
CASSSTTGYEQYF TRBJ2-7 . TRBV6-2/TRBV6-3
CATSPLAKNIQYF TRBJ2-4 . TRBV27
CASSPPSNSYEQYF TRBJ2-7 . TRBV18
CASSRGRAEDTQYF TRBJ2-3 . TRBV7-8
CASSYSLGRAQVTQYF . . TRBV6-2/TRBV6-3
CASSQRKAYEQYF TRBJ2-7 . TRBV4-2
CASSPTVSSTDTQYF TRBJ2-3 . TRBV4-2
CASGYLAHEQYF TRBJ2-7 . TRBV2
CASSYVITGELFF TRBJ2-2 . TRBV12-3/TRBV12-4
CASTGDRVSYEQYF TRBJ2-7 TRBD1 TRBV6-2/TRBV6-3
CASSLALAFSYEQYF TRBJ2-7 . TRBV11-2
CASSPPGAGGEYEQYF . TRBD1 TRBV27
CASSVAVSAGGYDNEQFF TRBJ2-1 TRBD2 TRBV9
CASSSWTVRSYEQYF TRBJ2-7 . TRBV27
CASSQDHRVVYNEQFF TRBJ2-1 . TRBV4-3
CASSLGTGTGGTDTQYF TRBJ2-3 TRBD1 TRBV4-1
CASSLEGASRLTNYGYTF TRBJ1-2 . TRBV7-6
CASSLGPSGGSYEQYF TRBJ2-7 TRBD2 TRBV5-1
CASSPDRARHTEAFF TRBJ1-1 TRBD1 TRBV7-3
CSVGGQTQFQETQYF TRBJ2-5 . TRBV29-1
CSAGIGSGANVLTF TRBJ2-6 . TRBV20-1
CAISDPGQPSYEQYF TRBJ2-7 . TRBV10-3
CASSLLRGHAPTTNEKLFF TRBJ1-4 TRBD1 TRBV7-4
CASSPPRSEGKETQYF TRBJ2-5 . TRBV7-9
CSAGSGSSYEQYF TRBJ2-7 TRBD2 TRBV20-1
CASRGRASGKTEQYF TRBJ2-5 TRBD2 TRBV25-1
CSADRDSYEQYF TRBJ2-7 . TRBV20-1